This T cell receptor beta chain was sequenced during a study of blood T cell repertoires in COVID-19. Study-level background: PBMCs, B-cell-depleted T cells, or T cells were the source of the cDNA or gDNA that made up the material.

Sequencing was performed with immunoSEQ multiplex PCR; in TCRdb, only in-frame clones are kept and a portion is missing. Found here are over 100,000 clones, approximately 90% of them singletons; the top ten hold about 1.1%. The CDR3 is 15 residues long. Per germline, CDR1 SGHRS and CDR2 YFSETQ. With V trimmed by 4 bases and J by 6 bases, 12 bases remained unmatched. This sequence originates from a human donor in a cohort sampled during active COVID-19. The sequenced material came from peripheral blood. The chain links TRBV5-1 to TRBJ1-1, with TRBD1 matching 7 bases. The CDR3: CASSPGQIVGPEAFF. The CDR3 DNA follows: TGCGCCAGCAGCCCGGGACAGATTGTCGGCCCTGAAGCTTTCTTT.